One and the same sample provided the 32 T cell receptor beta chains below, sequenced in a study of T-cell memory formation after mild COVID-19. TCRdb fed the 5' RACE reads into MiXCR, producing one record per CDR3 protein. The sample lists hundreds of thousands of distinct CDR3 sequences; approximately 21% were seen once. Material: PBMCs or a T cell subset sorted from them (not recorded which). These TCRs come from an adult woman who had mild COVID-19 (a few samples of this study predate the infection). Cell type and time point are not known.

This clonotype was observed a few times. The V gene is TRBV23-1, the J gene TRBJ2-1, with D possibly being TRBD1 (5 bases). TRBV23-1 is noted as an ORF with a role that remains uncertain. This CDR3 comprises 13 residues. Trimming removed 4 bases from V and 5 bases from J, with 9 bases in between. CDR3 residues: CASSPRAHNEQFF. The CDR3 DNA is TGCGCCAGCAGTCCCAGGGCCCACAATGAGCAGTTCTTC.

The CDR3 region is CASSVYTGGNEQFF. The CDR3, as DNA: TGTGCCAGCAGTGTATATACGGGGGGCAATGAGCAGTTCTTC. The chain links TRBV2 to TRBJ2-1, with 7 positions matching TRBD2. This CDR3 contains 14 residues. V trimming: 4 bases; J trimming: 6 bases; junction bases outside the gene matches: 6. Germline CDR1 reads SNHLY; CDR2 reads FYNNEI.

This clonotype was seen a few times. The chain couples TRBV5-1 to TRBJ2-1; TRBD2 agrees at 10 bases. The length of the CDR3 is 20 residues. V shed 0 bases and J 5 bases; nucleotides not matched to a gene: 17. Germline lookup yields CDR1 SGHRS and CDR2 YFSETQ. The CDR3 DNA reads as TGCGCCAGCAGCTTGGAGACACCCACAACACTAGCGGGGACGGACAATGAGCAGTTCTTC. Amino acid sequence: CASSLETPTTLAGTDNEQFF.

The CDR3 region has the DNA TGTGCCAGCAGTGAACAGGGAAGCTCTGGAAACACCATATATTTT. It codes for CASSEQGSSGNTIYF. The chain recombines TRBV2 with TRBJ1-3; D is possibly TRBD1 (5 bases). Trimming removed 2 bases at V and 0 bases at J, with 8 bases between. Germline V gives CDR1 SNHLY, CDR2 FYNNEI. This CDR3 is 15 amino acids long.

The count of this clonotype is one. V gene TRBV24-1 combines with J gene TRBJ1-3; a weak D match, TRBD1 (6 bases). Looked up from germline, CDR1 is KGHDR and CDR2 is SFDVKD. The CDR3 runs 13 residues. V dropped 9 bases and J dropped 2 bases, with 10 bases sitting between them. The CDR3: CATSEGAGNTIYF. CDR3 sequence (DNA): TGTGCCACCTCGGAGGGGGCTGGAAACACCATATATTTT.

This clonotype was detected only a few times. The rearrangement uses TRBV24-1 and TRBJ2-3; 8 nucleotides match TRBD2. Germline trimming cut 4 bases from V and 2 bases from J; bases unmatched to any gene: 7. Germline loops: CDR1 KGHDR, CDR2 SFDVKD. The length of the CDR3 is 16 residues. The CDR3: CATSDYKAGATDTQYF. The CDR3 DNA reads as TGTGCCACCAGTGACTACAAAGCGGGAGCCACAGATACGCAGTATTTT.

This clonotype was recorded a few times. The chain uses TRBV14 and TRBJ2-3; 15 bases are shared with TRBD2. V lost 4 bases, J lost 3 bases, and 8 bases stayed unmatched. The germline gives CDR1 SGHDN, CDR2 FVKESK. This CDR3 spans 18 amino acids. CDR3 nucleotides: TGTGCCAGCAGCCCGCCGGGACTAGCGGGGGGCGGAACAGATACGCAGTATTTT. Protein sequence: CASSPPGLAGGGTDTQYF.

The CDR3 is CASSLTSDSSGANVLTF. In DNA form, the CDR3 reads TGCGCCAGCAGCTTGACCTCCGACAGCTCTGGGGCCAACGTCCTGACTTTC. The chain has TRBV5-1 and TRBJ2-6; D is possibly TRBD1 (5 bases). The CDR3 totals 17 residues. Trimming removed 1 base from V and 0 bases from J, with 11 bases in between. CDR1 and CDR2 (germline): SGHRS, YFSETQ.

The CDR3 region has the DNA TGTGCCAGCAGTCCCTCGACAGGGATGTTAACCGGGGAGCTGTTTTTT. It codes for CASSPSTGMLTGELFF. The V gene is TRBV27, the J gene TRBJ2-2, with TRBD1 identical over 7 bases. The CDR3 sequence is 16 residues long. With V trimmed by 5 bases and J by 5 bases, 11 bases remained unmatched. Germline V CDR1 and CDR2: MNHEY, SMNVEV (reference sequence).

The chain is built from TRBV5-1 and TRBJ2-7; D is undetermined. V was pared by 0 bases and J by 0 bases, with 10 bases between. The CDR3 runs 15 residues. From germline, CDR1 is SGHRS and CDR2 YFSETQ. This CDR3 is CASSLVGTSSYEQYF. The CDR3 DNA sequence: TGCGCCAGCAGCTTGGTAGGAACCAGCTCCTACGAGCAGTACTTC.

This clonotype came up once. V usage is TRBV6-5 and J usage is TRBJ2-2, with D hard to call. V was trimmed by 2 bases and J by 1 base, leaving 14 bases between them. CDR1 and CDR2 (germline): MNHEY, SVGAGI. CDR3 size: 17 residues. This chain's CDR3 is CASSYGPGRLNTGELFF. CDR3 nucleotides: TGTGCCAGCAGTTACGGGCCAGGCAGGCTGAACACCGGGGAGCTGTTTTTT.

The rearrangement joins TRBV20-1 to TRBJ2-3; 8 positions agree with TRBD2. The ends lost 6 bases at V and 6 bases at J; junction bases unmatched: 5. The CDR3 is 12 residues long. The germline V gene has CDR1 DFQATT and CDR2 SNEGSKA (reference sequence). The CDR3 spells CSAGAGEDTQYF. CDR3 sequence (DNA): TGCAGTGCAGGAGCGGGAGAGGATACGCAGTATTTT.

The CDR3 spells CASSLSSGQGMNEQFF. The CDR3 DNA follows: TGTGCCAGCAGCTTGTCCTCGGGACAGGGGATGAATGAGCAGTTCTTC. The V gene is TRBV7-3, the J gene TRBJ2-1; 10 bases map to TRBD1. Germline CDR1 SGHTA, CDR2 FQGTGA. This CDR3 is 16 amino acids long. The junction had 9 bases not matched to a gene; V was cut back by 3 bases and J by 7 bases.

There are a few counts of this clonotype. The chain employs TRBV6-5 and TRBJ1-2; tentatively, D is TRBD1 (5 bases). The length of the CDR3 is 14 residues. CDR1 is MNHEY and CDR2 is SVGAGI in the germline V gene. Trimming removed 2 bases at V and 4 bases at J, with 11 bases between. As DNA, the CDR3 is TGTGCCAGCAGTTACAGGCAGGGCTCCTATGGCTACACCTTC. It is translated as CASSYRQGSYGYTF.

The chain recombines TRBV5-1 with TRBJ2-1; 10 nucleotides align to TRBD2. The CDR3 runs to 15 residues. The germline CDR1 and CDR2 sequences are SGHRS and YFSETQ. With 4 bases clipped from V and 10 bases from J, the junction kept 11 bases outside the gene matches. As DNA, the CDR3 is TGCGCCAGCAGCCCTGGGGGTCTAGCGGGGGAGGAGCAGTTCTTC. This gives the protein CASSPGGLAGEEQFF.

This clonotype was counted between two and nine times. V is TRBV4-1 and J is TRBJ2-3; D might be TRBD1 (6 bases). The germline V and J ends were trimmed by 3 bases and 5 bases, with 24 bases remaining between them. The CDR3 has 18 amino acids. Germline V gene data show CDR1 as MGHRA and CDR2 as YSYEKL. CDR3 in DNA: TGCGCCAGCAGCCACCCCCCCGAACAGGGAAAGAGTGGAGATACGCAGTATTTT. Protein: CASSHPPEQGKSGDTQYF.

V gene TRBV12-3 or TRBV12-4 combines with J gene TRBJ2-7, with 9 bases that match TRBD1. After removal of 6 bases from V and 2 bases from J, the junction contained 5 bases not matched to a gene. CDR3 length: 14 residues. The CDR3 protein is CASSYRDRAYEQYF. The CDR3 DNA follows: TGTGCCAGCAGCTACCGGGACAGGGCCTACGAGCAGTACTTC.

This clonotype was counted ten times or more. The chain uses TRBV5-1 and TRBJ2-2, with 10 bases lining up with TRBD1. CDR1 is SGHRS and CDR2 is YFSETQ in the germline V gene. This CDR3 has 16 residues. V trimming: 0 bases; J trimming: 4 bases; junction bases outside the gene matches: 3. CDR3 DNA: TGCGCCAGCAGCTTGGGACAGGGGGCGTTCACCGGGGAGCTGTTTTTT. It is translated as CASSLGQGAFTGELFF.

This clonotype occurred a few times. V gene TRBV2 combines with J gene TRBJ2-7; 11 nucleotides line up with TRBD1. CDR3 length: 14 residues. With V trimmed by 9 bases and J by 2 bases, 6 bases remained unmatched. Germline CDR1 SNHLY, CDR2 FYNNEI. CDR3 coding DNA: TGTGCCAGTGTTGGACAGGGGGCTCCCTACGAGCAGTACTTC. It codes for CASVGQGAPYEQYF.

This chain connects TRBV5-1 to TRBJ2-2; D is unresolved. V gave up 0 bases and J gave up 4 bases, with 10 bases separating them. Germline CDR1 reads SGHRS; CDR2 reads YFSETQ. The CDR3 runs to 15 residues. CDR3 sequence: CASSLDPLGTGELFF. The CDR3 bases are TGCGCCAGCAGCTTGGACCCACTTGGCACCGGGGAGCTGTTTTTT. The variable domain in full, completed from reference TRBV5-1 and TRBJ2-2, reads KAGVTQTPRYLIKTRGQQVTLSCSPISGHRSVSWYQQTPGQGLQFLFEYFSETQRNKGNFPGRFSGRQFSNSRSEMNVSTLELGDSALYLCASSLDPLGTGELFFGEGSRLTVL.

This clonotype was seen a handful of times. The J gene is TRBJ1-5, the V gene TRBV7-9, with TRBD1 as a possible D gene (6 bases). Trimming took off 11 bases at V and 0 bases at J, with 20 bases between the two ends. CDR3 size: 16 residues. Germline CDR1 reads SEHNR; CDR2 reads FQNEAQ (reference sequence). CDR3 in amino acids: CAVLGGTSNSNQPQHF. The CDR3 coding sequence is TGTGCCGTTTTAGGGGGGACCTCAAATAGCAATCAGCCCCAGCATTTT.

The CDR3 nucleotides are TGTGCCAGCAGCCTTTTGGTAGGCAACGATGAGCAGTTCTTC. Translation: CASSLLVGNDEQFF. The chain uses TRBV7-3 and TRBJ2-1; D unresolved. Trimming took off 5 bases at V and 8 bases at J, with 16 bases between the two ends. The germline V gene has CDR1 SGHTA and CDR2 FQGTGA. CDR3 length: 14 amino acids. Full variable domain (missing parts from reference TRBV7-3 and TRBJ2-1): GAGVSQTPSNKVTEKGKYVELRCDPISGHTALYWYRQSLGQGPEFLIYFQGTGAADDSGLPNDRFFAVRPEGSVSTLKIQRTERGDSAVYLCASSLLVGNDEQFFGPGTRLTVL.

At least ten counts were recorded for this clonotype. V and J are TRBV29-1 and TRBJ2-5; 8 nucleotides align to TRBD1. The V and J ends lost 4 bases and 1 base, in that order; junction bases with no gene match: 2. This CDR3 has 13 amino acids. Germline CDR1 is SQVTM and CDR2 is ANQGSEA. This chain's CDR3 is CSVGQGPQETQYF. Here the CDR3 DNA reads TGCAGCGTTGGACAGGGGCCCCAAGAGACCCAGTACTTC.

This clonotype was picked up a small number of times. V gene TRBV20-1 combines with J gene TRBJ2-7, with D perhaps assigned TRBD1 or TRBD2 (6 bases each). This CDR3 spans 14 amino acids. Trimming shortened V by 4 bases and J by 1 base, and 14 bases separated the two germline ends. Per the germline V gene, CDR1 is DFQATT and CDR2 is SNEGSKA (reference sequence). The CDR3 nucleotides read TGCAGTGCTAAGGACCAGGGGAGGTCCTACGAGCAGTACTTC. Translation: CSAKDQGRSYEQYF.

The chain couples TRBV20-1 to TRBJ1-6, with no clear D. V was cut by 6 bases and J by 8 bases, with 17 bases left in between. This CDR3 has 14 residues. CDR1 and CDR2 (germline): DFQATT, SNEGSKA (reference sequence). CDR3 in DNA: TGCAGTGCCCCTGGGAAGGGTAACGATTCACCCCTCCACTTT. Protein: CSAPGKGNDSPLHF.

This chain joins TRBV4-2 and TRBJ2-3; TRBD2 aligns across 8 bases. The germline V gene has CDR1 LGHNA and CDR2 YNFKEQ. The CDR3 is made up of 18 amino acids. Losses at the gene ends were 1 base for V and 6 bases for J; bases not matched to a gene: 15. The CDR3 reads CASSQGGLREGPADTQYF. Here the CDR3 DNA reads TGTGCCAGCAGCCAAGGGGGGCTACGGGAGGGCCCGGCGGATACGCAGTATTTT.

This clonotype has more than one count but fewer than ten. This chain uses TRBV4-1 with TRBJ2-7, with D possibly called TRBD1 or TRBD2 (5 bases each). V was pared by 4 bases and J by 2 bases, with 15 bases between. The CDR3 extends over 15 amino acids. Germline CDR1 is MGHRA and CDR2 is YSYEKL. For the CDR3, the DNA is TGCGCCAGCAGCCTGCACCGGGACGGGACCTACGAGCAGTACTTC. This gives the protein CASSLHRDGTYEQYF.

Comments on this clonotype: One end of the junction does not line up with germline, which may come from a read error. The chain combines TRBV28 with TRBJ2-5; tentatively, D is TRBD1 or TRBD2 (6 bases each). CDR3 size: 15 residues. Looked up from germline, CDR1 is MDHEN and CDR2 is SYDVKM. For the CDR3, the DNA is TGTGCCGGCAGTCTCGGACGAGGGGGGAAAGAGACCCAGTACTTC. Its translation is CAGSLGRGGKETQYF.

This clonotype was picked up a small number of times. V usage is TRBV20-1 and J usage is TRBJ2-1; TRBD2 is a possible D gene (6 bases). This CDR3 contains 14 residues. CDR1 DFQATT and CDR2 SNEGSKA come from the germline V gene (reference sequence). V was shortened by 0 bases and J by 9 bases, with 15 bases between the two germline ends. CDR3 in amino acids: CSARDRGTVGEQFF. CDR3 nucleotide sequence: TGCAGTGCTAGAGATCGGGGGACGGTGGGTGAGCAGTTCTTC.

This clonotype was counted a few times. The V and J genes are TRBV20-1 and TRBJ1-1; TRBD1 might be the D (5 bases). The CDR3 has 13 residues. V was clipped by 0 bases and J by 8 bases, with 13 bases between them. Looked up from germline, CDR1 is DFQATT and CDR2 is SNEGSKA (reference sequence). This CDR3 is CSAREGPGEEAFF. Here the CDR3 DNA reads TGCAGTGCTAGAGAGGGGCCTGGGGAGGAAGCTTTCTTT.

This sequence joins TRBV12-5 and TRBJ2-7, with 9 bases identical to TRBD1. The CDR3 is made up of 17 amino acids. V dropped 2 bases and J dropped 5; count of bases not matched to a gene: 13. Germline V gene lookup returns CDR1 LGHNT and CDR2 FRNRAP. CDR3 coding DNA: TGTGCTAGTGGTTTGCCAACCGCCGGGACAGGGTTCCACGAGCAGTACTTC. This sequence encodes CASGLPTAGTGFHEQYF.

V gene TRBV6-5 combines with J gene TRBJ2-1; 7 nucleotides agree with TRBD1. Trimming cost V 6 bases and J 4 bases; bases outside gene matches: 6. The CDR3 sequence is 14 residues long. Looked up from germline, CDR1 is MNHEY and CDR2 is SVGAGI. The CDR3 region is CASSQQGRYNEQFF. The CDR3 region has the DNA TGTGCCAGCAGCCAACAGGGGCGTTACAATGAGCAGTTCTTC.